This TCR beta chain was sequenced for a study of graft-versus-host responses after intestinal transplantation. Whole-study findings and limits: Where graft-donor T cell macrochimerism was present, patients had high graft-versus-host to host-versus-graft clonal ratios in allografts.

Worth noting for this clone: Its antigen is not identified.

TCRdb's copy holds only in-frame clones and misses some; the assay was immunoSEQ multiplex PCR. The top ten clones hold roughly 0.5% of a sample with tens of thousands of clones, roughly 91% of them seen once. The length of the CDR3 is 13 residues. Germline assignment: CDR1 LNHNV and CDR2 YYDKDF (reference sequence). The V gene lost 3 bases and the J gene lost 3 bases, with 9 bases spanning the gap. Sequencing used unstimulated CD8+ T cells sorted from spleen or lymph node cells, obtained before intestinal transplant. This chain links TRBV15 with TRBJ2-7; perhaps TRBD1 as D (5 bases). This receptor was identified in a human donor who received an intestinal transplant. The DNA of the CDR3 is TGTGCCACCAGCAGTGGTCAGGGCTACGAGCAGTACTTC. It is translated as CATSSGQGYEQYF.